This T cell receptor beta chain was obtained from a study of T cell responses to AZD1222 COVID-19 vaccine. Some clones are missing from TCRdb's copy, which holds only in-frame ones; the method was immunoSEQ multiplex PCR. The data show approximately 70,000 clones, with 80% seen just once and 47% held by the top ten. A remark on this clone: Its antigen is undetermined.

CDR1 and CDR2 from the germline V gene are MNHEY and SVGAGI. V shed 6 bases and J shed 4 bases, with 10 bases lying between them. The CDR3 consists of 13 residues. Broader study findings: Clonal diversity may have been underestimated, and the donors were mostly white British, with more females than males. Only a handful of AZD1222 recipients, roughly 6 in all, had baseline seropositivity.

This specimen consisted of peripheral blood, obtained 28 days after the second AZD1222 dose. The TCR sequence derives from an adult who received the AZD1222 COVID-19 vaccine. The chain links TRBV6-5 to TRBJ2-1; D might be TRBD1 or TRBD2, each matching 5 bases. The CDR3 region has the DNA TGTGCCAGCAGAAAGGGACCATACAATGAGCAGTTCTTC. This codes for CASRKGPYNEQFF.